This T cell receptor beta chain was recorded in a study of blood T cell repertoires in COVID-19. Looking at the study overall: PBMCs, B-cell-depleted T cells, or T cells were the source of the cDNA or gDNA that made up the material.

With 2 bases clipped from V and 2 bases from J, the junction kept 6 bases outside the gene matches. The CDR3 is made up of 14 amino acids. Germline V gene sequence: CDR1 GTSNPN, CDR2 SVGIG (reference sequence). This clone was detected only once. The repertoire was sequenced with immunoSEQ multiplex PCR; TCRdb's copy has only in-frame clones and lacks some. The sample holds 200,000 to 250,000 clones, about 90% seen once. The clonotype originates from a man in his forties with active or convalescent COVID-19. The chain has TRBV30 and TRBJ2-7; 7 nucleotides align to TRBD1. The sample comprised peripheral blood. This chain's CDR3 is CAWSTPGQPYEQYF. DNA of the CDR3: TGTGCCTGGAGTACGCCGGGACAGCCCTACGAGCAGTACTTC.